The 11 T cell receptor beta chains below all came from one sample that was sequenced in a study of yellow fever vaccine responses in identical twins listed by TCRdb under 2018. Library construction relied on RT-PCR. The instrument was an Illumina HiSeq 2500. Using fastp trimming at Q25 and MiXCR clonotype assembly, TCRdb reanalyzed the public sequencing data and kept in-frame beta chains. One record per CDR3 amino acid sequence lists the most common genes and DNA. Present in this sample are 20,000 to 25,000 distinct CDR3 sequences, roughly 80% of which were seen just once. 4% to 6% of the sample lies in the top ten. Specimen: T cells from blood (PBMCs), unsorted or a sorted subset (not recorded which), collected before or after yellow fever vaccination (not recorded which). The receptors originated from a woman aged 18-29 years who received the yellow fever vaccine. Donor details come from another sample of the same person, matched by shared clones.

The chain couples TRBV28 to TRBJ2-5; possible D gene TRBD2, 6 bases. The CDR3 is 13 residues long. Germline values: CDR1 MDHEN, CDR2 SYDVKM. Between the trimmed V and J ends, which lost 6 bases and 2 bases, there was a span of 10 bases. CDR3 DNA: TGTGCCAGCAGAGGACTAATACAAGAGACCCAGTACTTC. Protein: CASRGLIQETQYF.

The chain uses TRBV7-9 and TRBJ1-6; 7 nucleotides line up with TRBD1. After removal of 1 base from V and 7 bases from J, the junction contained 1 base not matched to a gene. CDR1 SEHNR and CDR2 FQNEAQ come from the germline V gene (reference sequence). The CDR3 runs to 14 residues. In DNA, the CDR3 is TGTGCCAGCAGCTTAGAACAGGGGAATTCACCCCTCCACTTT. Translating it yields CASSLEQGNSPLHF. Together with reference TRBV7-9 and TRBJ1-6, the CDR3 gives the full variable domain: DTGVSQNPRHKITKRGQNVTFRCDPISEHNRLYWYRQTLGQGPEFLTYFQNEAQLEKSRLLSDRFSAERPKGSFSTLEIQRTEQGDSAMYLCASSLEQGNSPLHFGNGTRLTVT.

The chain is built from TRBV10-3 and TRBJ2-1; D possibly corresponds to TRBD1 (5 bases). The CDR3 is 15 residues long. The V and J ends lost 7 bases and 0 bases respectively, with 13 bases between them. Germline V gives CDR1 ENHRY, CDR2 SYGVKD. CDR3: CAITQTESSYNEQFF. The CDR3 DNA is TGTGCCATCACACAGACAGAGAGCTCCTACAATGAGCAGTTCTTC.

This sequence joins TRBV24-1 and TRBJ1-5; weak D call: TRBD1 (5 bases). The germline gives CDR1 KGHDR, CDR2 SFDVKD. This CDR3 has 15 amino acids. V dropped 4 bases and J dropped 3 bases, with 12 bases sitting between them. The CDR3 region has the DNA TGTGCCACCAGTGACCGCCGGGGACCCAATCAGCCCCAGCATTTT. Its translation is CATSDRRGPNQPQHF.

The chain carries TRBV5-1 and TRBJ2-3; D uncertain. This CDR3 is built from 13 residues. Trimming shortened V by 4 bases and J by 6 bases, and 12 bases separated the two germline ends. Germline CDR1 reads SGHRS; CDR2 reads YFSETQ. The chain's CDR3 is CASSVGRADTQYF. The CDR3 DNA reads as TGCGCCAGCAGCGTGGGTAGGGCGGATACGCAGTATTTT.

The genes are TRBV5-1 and TRBJ2-1; perhaps TRBD1 as D (7 bases). Trimming stripped 0 bases from V and 8 bases from J, with 15 bases between. Per the germline V gene, CDR1 is SGHRS and CDR2 is YFSETQ. This CDR3 comprises 15 residues. CDR3 coding DNA: TGCGCCAGCAGCTTGGGCCCAGGGGGGATCGATGAGCAGTTCTTC. Translating gives CASSLGPGGIDEQFF.

The J gene is TRBJ2-2, the V gene TRBV29-1; D not certain. V was shortened by 5 bases and J by 3 bases, with 7 bases between the two germline ends. Germline CDR1 reads SQVTM; CDR2 reads ANQGSEA. This CDR3 comprises 12 residues. CDR3 sequence (DNA): TGCAGCGTTAAACCAGACACCGGGGAGCTGTTTTTT. It specifies CSVKPDTGELFF.

The gene calls are TRBV4-1 and TRBJ1-1; D possibly corresponds to TRBD1 (5 bases). The V end was cut by 4 bases, the J end by 0 bases, with 9 bases between. The CDR3 runs to 14 residues. Germline CDR1 and CDR2: MGHRA and YSYEKL. The CDR3 sequence is CASSPWTLNTEAFF. The DNA for the CDR3 is TGCGCCAGCAGCCCCTGGACATTGAACACTGAAGCTTTCTTT.

This clonotype has more than one count but fewer than ten. The rearrangement uses TRBV5-1 and TRBJ2-3; 9 bases are shared with TRBD1. CDR3 length: 16 residues. The trim removed 2 bases at V and 0 bases at J, leaving 4 bases unmatched. The germline V gene has CDR1 SGHRS and CDR2 YFSETQ. CDR3 in DNA: TGCGCCAGCAGCTTACAGGGGGCGATTAGCACAGATACGCAGTATTTT. Its translation: CASSLQGAISTDTQYF. Together with reference TRBV5-1 and TRBJ2-3, the CDR3 gives the full variable domain: KAGVTQTPRYLIKTRGQQVTLSCSPISGHRSVSWYQQTPGQGLQFLFEYFSETQRNKGNFPGRFSGRQFSNSRSEMNVSTLELGDSALYLCASSLQGAISTDTQYFGPGTRLTVL.

This clonotype was counted a few times. The CDR3 spells CASSRQGSHEQYF. The CDR3 DNA follows: TGTGCCAGCTCACGACAGGGAAGTCACGAGCAGTACTTC. This chain links TRBV18 with TRBJ2-7, with 7 bases matching TRBD1. V shed 4 bases and J 5 bases; nucleotides not matched to a gene: 5. Germline CDR1 KGHSH, CDR2 LQKENI. The CDR3 loop spans 13 amino acids.

On this clonotype: The junction shows a germline mismatch at one end, possibly a read error. The rearrangement links TRBV5-1 to TRBJ1-1, with D possibly matching TRBD1 (6 bases). CDR1 is SGHRS and CDR2 is YFSETQ in the germline V gene. The CDR3 consists of 15 residues. The CDR3 sequence is CASSFKWTANIEAFF. The CDR3 DNA sequence: TGCGCCAGCAGCTTCAAATGGACAGCGAACATTGAAGCTTTCTTT.